Listed below are T cell receptor beta chains from one sample, sequenced in a study of T cell responses to AZD1222 COVID-19 vaccine. Assay: immunoSEQ multiplex PCR; the TCRdb copy retains only in-frame clones and omits some. The sample yields around 120,000 clones, around nine tenths seen once. The sample here was peripheral blood, taken on day 0 of AZD1222 vaccination. These receptors were taken from an adult in good health. The CDR3 runs from the conserved cysteine through the conserved F or W. D genes are given only for firm matches. Rows give clone size only sometimes, using once, few, many, or a class for an expanded clone.

D: TRBD1; size: -; V: TRBV10-3; J: TRBJ1-2; CDR3: CAISEGQGYGYTF; DNA: TGTGCCATCAGTGAAGGACAGGGCTATGGCTACACCTTC
D: TRBD1; size: -; V: TRBV19; J: TRBJ1-2; CDR3: CASSPTGPNYGYTF; DNA: TGTGCCAGTAGTCCGACAGGGCCTAACTATGGCTACACCTTC
D: -; size: -; V: TRBV5-8; J: TRBJ2-7; CDR3: CASSLDRSYEQYF; DNA: TGTGCCAGCAGCTTGGACAGATCCTACGAGCAGTACTTC
D: -; size: once; V: TRBV6-5; J: TRBJ1-5; CDR3: CASSTTLGTGQPQHF; DNA: TGTGCCAGCAGCACGACGCTAGGGACGGGTCAGCCCCAGCATTTT
D: -; size: -; V: TRBV6-2/TRBV6-3; J: TRBJ1-5; CDR3: CASSSNGLRNQPQHF; DNA: TGTGCCAGCAGTTCAAACGGGCTGCGTAATCAGCCCCAGCATTTT
D: TRBD2; size: -; V: TRBV5-1; J: TRBJ2-2; CDR3: CASSFVGGPTGELFF; DNA: TGCGCCAGCAGCTTCGTGGGAGGGCCGACCGGGGAGCTGTTTTTT
D: TRBD1; size: -; V: TRBV4-2; J: TRBJ1-1; CDR3: CASSQGTHRGATEAFF; DNA: TGTGCCAGCAGCCAAGGGACGCACAGGGGTGCCACTGAAGCTTTCTTT
D: -; size: -; V: TRBV18; J: TRBJ2-7; CDR3: CASSPADGPYEQYF; DNA: TGTGCCAGCTCACCGGCCGACGGACCCTACGAGCAGTACTTC
D: -; size: -; V: TRBV19; J: TRBJ1-2; CDR3: CASSIAGDGYTF; DNA: TGTGCCAGTAGTATAGCAGGGGACGGCTACACCTTC
D: -; size: -; V: TRBV29-1; J: TRBJ2-5; CDR3: CSSGGPSSQETQYF; DNA: TGCAGCTCTGGGGGGCCAAGCTCCCAAGAGACCCAGTACTTC
D: -; size: -; V: TRBV18; J: TRBJ1-1; CDR3: CASSPRSEISEAFF; DNA: TGTGCCAGCTCACCACGGAGTGAAATTTCTGAAGCTTTCTTT
D: TRBD1; size: once; V: TRBV6-2/TRBV6-3; J: TRBJ1-2; CDR3: CASSYGQGGYGYTF; DNA: TGTGCCAGCAGTTACGGACAGGGCGGCTATGGCTACACCTTC
D: -; size: -; V: TRBV7-6; J: TRBJ1-6; CDR3: CASSLSSGTLGSPLHF; DNA: TGTGCCAGCAGCTTAAGTTCAGGGACTTTGGGCTCACCCCTCCACTTT
D: TRBD1; size: -; V: TRBV28; J: TRBJ1-1; CDR3: CASSGTGRGHTEAFF; DNA: TGTGCCAGCAGTGGGACAGGCCGGGGGCACACTGAAGCTTTCTTT
D: TRBD1; size: -; V: TRBV5-1; J: TRBJ1-3; CDR3: CASSLAGTGRGNTIYF; DNA: TGCGCCAGCAGCTTGGCCGGGACAGGTCGGGGAAACACCATATATTTT
D: TRBD2; size: -; V: TRBV19; J: TRBJ2-3; CDR3: CASSNPSPLAGVGTDTQYF; DNA: TGTGCCAGTAGTAACCCCTCCCCCTTAGCGGGAGTGGGCACAGATACGCAGTATTTT
D: -; size: -; V: TRBV5-8; J: TRBJ1-6; CDR3: CASSLGDVGSPLHF; DNA: TGTGCCAGCAGCTTGGGGGACGTCGGTTCACCCCTCCACTTT
D: -; size: few; V: TRBV28; J: TRBJ2-1; CDR3: CASSQQNLDNEQFF; DNA: TGTGCCAGCAGTCAGCAAAACCTCGACAATGAGCAGTTCTTC
D: TRBD2; size: -; V: TRBV6-6; J: TRBJ2-1; CDR3: CASALGYGRAPGEQFF; DNA: TGTGCCAGCGCGCTGGGTTACGGGAGGGCCCCCGGTGAGCAGTTCTTC
D: -; size: -; V: TRBV3-1/TRBV3-2; J: TRBJ1-5; CDR3: CASSQTRGGGNQPQHF; DNA: TGTGCCAGCAGCCAAACGCGGGGCGGAGGCAATCAGCCCCAGCATTTT
D: TRBD1; size: -; V: TRBV6-2/TRBV6-3; J: TRBJ1-2; CDR3: CASSSSGTGGSDYTF; DNA: TGTGCCAGCAGCTCATCCGGGACAGGTGGGAGTGACTACACCTTC
D: -; size: few; V: TRBV4-3; J: TRBJ2-7; CDR3: CASSQGQGDEQYF; DNA: TGCGCCAGCAGCCAAGGCCAGGGCGACGAGCAGTACTTC
D: -; size: -; V: TRBV6-5; J: TRBJ1-1; CDR3: CASSYASNTEAFF; DNA: TGTGCCAGCAGTTACGCTTCGAACACTGAAGCTTTCTTT
D: TRBD2; size: -; V: TRBV27; J: TRBJ2-1; CDR3: CASSPGLAGGNEQFF; DNA: TGTGCCAGCAGTCCAGGACTAGCGGGGGGTAATGAGCAGTTCTTC
D: -; size: -; V: TRBV12-3/TRBV12-4; J: TRBJ1-1; CDR3: CASRQTGATEAFF; DNA: TGTGCCAGCAGACAGACGGGGGCCACTGAAGCTTTCTTT
D: -; size: -; V: TRBV6-5; J: TRBJ1-2; CDR3: CASSTRGADYGYTF; DNA: TGTGCCAGCAGTACAAGGGGGGCGGACTATGGCTACACCTTC